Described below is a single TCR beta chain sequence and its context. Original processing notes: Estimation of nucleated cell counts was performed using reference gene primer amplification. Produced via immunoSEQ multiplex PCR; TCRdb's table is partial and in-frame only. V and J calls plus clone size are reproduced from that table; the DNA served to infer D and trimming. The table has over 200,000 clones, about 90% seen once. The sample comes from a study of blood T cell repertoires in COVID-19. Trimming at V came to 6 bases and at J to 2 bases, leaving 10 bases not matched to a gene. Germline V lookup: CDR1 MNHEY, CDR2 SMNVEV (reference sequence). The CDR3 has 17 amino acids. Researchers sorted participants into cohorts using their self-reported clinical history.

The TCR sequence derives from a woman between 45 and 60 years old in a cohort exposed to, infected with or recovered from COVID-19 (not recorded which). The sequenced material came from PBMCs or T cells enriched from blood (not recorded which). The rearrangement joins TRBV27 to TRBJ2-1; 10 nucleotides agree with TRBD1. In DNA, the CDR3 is TGTGCCAGCAGAAAAAAGACGGGGACAGGGGCCTACAATGAGCAGTTCTTC. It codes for CASRKKTGTGAYNEQFF.